This TCR beta chain was documented in a study of T cell responses to AZD1222 COVID-19 vaccine. Details on this clone: Antigen unknown.

Some clones are missing from TCRdb's copy, which holds only in-frame ones; the method was immunoSEQ multiplex PCR. The sample shows some 150,000 clones, around 85% of them seen only once. Study conclusions and caveats: Just a handful of people given AZD1222 tested seropositive at baseline.

This specimen consisted of peripheral blood, obtained 28 days after the second dose of the MenACWY control vaccine. The TCR originated in an adult who received the MenACWY meningococcal vaccine as a control.

CDR3 bases: TGTGCCAGCAGCGCCGGGACGCTTGGAAACACCATATATTTT. Translating it yields CASSAGTLGNTIYF. The chain carries TRBV7-9 and TRBJ1-3, with D perhaps TRBD1 (5 bases). This CDR3 comprises 14 residues. Trimming shortened V by 5 bases and J by 3 bases, and 11 bases separated the two germline ends. Germline loops: CDR1 SEHNR, CDR2 FQNEAQ (reference sequence).